A single TCR beta chain is shown here with its context. Its antigen is undetermined. The record originates from a study of response to subunit inactivated influenza vaccine. TCRdb re-called the RT-PCR reads through MiXCR, storing one row per CDR3 protein. The repertoire holds 710,000 or so distinct CDR3 sequences, about 15% seen once, with around 10% in the top ten. Study results and limitations: Few new T cells, the authors suggested, are recruited by each seasonal influenza vaccination.

The V gene's germline CDR1 is SGHTA and CDR2 FQGNSA. V lost 5 bases, J lost 7 bases, and 14 bases lay in between. CDR3 length: 13 residues. This sample comprised PBMCs from blood, obtained 12 days after vaccination. The TCR was taken from a man in his fifties or sixties who received an inactivated influenza vaccine. The chain carries TRBV7-2 and TRBJ1-1, with TRBD1 as a possible D gene (5 bases). CDR3 protein: CASSAGRAGEAFF. CDR3 nucleotides: TGTGCCAGCAGCGCGGGACGCGCAGGTGAAGCTTTCTTT.